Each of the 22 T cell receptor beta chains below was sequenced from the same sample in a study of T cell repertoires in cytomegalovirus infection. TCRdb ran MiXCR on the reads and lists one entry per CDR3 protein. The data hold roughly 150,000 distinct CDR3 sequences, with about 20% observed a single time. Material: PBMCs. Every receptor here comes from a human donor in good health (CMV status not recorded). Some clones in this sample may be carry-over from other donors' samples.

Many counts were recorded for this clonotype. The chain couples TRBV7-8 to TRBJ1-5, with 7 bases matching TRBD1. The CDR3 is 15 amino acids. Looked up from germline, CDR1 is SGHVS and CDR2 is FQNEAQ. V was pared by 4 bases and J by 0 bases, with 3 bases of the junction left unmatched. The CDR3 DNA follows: TGTGCCAGCAGCTCGGACAGGCCTAGCAATCAGCCCCAGCATTTT. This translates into CASSSDRPSNQPQHF.

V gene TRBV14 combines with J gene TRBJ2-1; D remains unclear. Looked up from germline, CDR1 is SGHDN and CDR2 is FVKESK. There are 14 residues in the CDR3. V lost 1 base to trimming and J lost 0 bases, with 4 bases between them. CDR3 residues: CASSQVGSYNEQFF. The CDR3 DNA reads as TGTGCCAGCAGCCAAGTGGGCTCCTACAATGAGCAGTTCTTC. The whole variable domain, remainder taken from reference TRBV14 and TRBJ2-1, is EAGVTQFPSHSVIEKGQTVTLRCDPISGHDNLYWYRRVMGKEIKFLLHFVKESKQDESGMPNNRFLAERTGGTYSTLKVQPAELEDSGVYFCASSQVGSYNEQFFGPGTRLTVL.

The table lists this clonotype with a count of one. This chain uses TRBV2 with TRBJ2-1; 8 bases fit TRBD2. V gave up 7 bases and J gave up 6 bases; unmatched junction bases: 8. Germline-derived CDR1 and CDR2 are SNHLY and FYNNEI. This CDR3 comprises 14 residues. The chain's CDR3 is CASMGTSGGNEQFF. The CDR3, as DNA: TGTGCCAGCATGGGGACTAGTGGGGGCAATGAGCAGTTCTTC.

The CDR3 DNA reads TGTGCCAGCAGCTTGGAATCCAGCGGGGATGAAGATACGCAGTATTTT. Residues: CASSLESSGDEDTQYF. This rearrangement joins TRBV5-4 to TRBJ2-3; 7 nucleotides agree with TRBD2. Germline assignment: CDR1 SGHNT and CDR2 YYREEE (reference sequence). V was pared by 0 bases and J by 5 bases, with 9 bases of the junction left unmatched. CDR3 length: 16 amino acids. Full variable domain (missing parts from reference TRBV5-4 and TRBJ2-3): ETGVTQSPTHLIKTRGQQVTLRCSSQSGHNTVSWYQQALGQGPQFIFQYYREEENGRGNFPPRFSGLQFPNYSSELNVNALELDDSALYLCASSLESSGDEDTQYFGPGTRLTVL.

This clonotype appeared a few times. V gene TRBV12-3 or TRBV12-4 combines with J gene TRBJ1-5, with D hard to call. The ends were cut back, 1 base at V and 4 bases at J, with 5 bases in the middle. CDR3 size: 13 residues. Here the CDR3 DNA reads TGTGCCAGCAGTTTAGGAGAGAATCAGCCCCAGCATTTT. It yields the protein CASSLGENQPQHF.

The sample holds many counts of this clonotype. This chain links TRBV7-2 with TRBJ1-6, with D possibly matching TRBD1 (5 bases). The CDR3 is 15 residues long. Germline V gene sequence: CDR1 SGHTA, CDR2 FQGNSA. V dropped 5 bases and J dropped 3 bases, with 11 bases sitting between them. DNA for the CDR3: TGTGCCAGCAGCCCAGACAGCGACTATAATTCACCCCTCCACTTT. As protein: CASSPDSDYNSPLHF.

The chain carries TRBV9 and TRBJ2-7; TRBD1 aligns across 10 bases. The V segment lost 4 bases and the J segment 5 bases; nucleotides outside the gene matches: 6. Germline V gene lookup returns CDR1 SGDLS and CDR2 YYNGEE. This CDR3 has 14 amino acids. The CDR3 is CASSYGQGGDEQYF. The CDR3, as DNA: TGTGCCAGCAGCTACGGACAGGGGGGGGACGAGCAGTACTTC.

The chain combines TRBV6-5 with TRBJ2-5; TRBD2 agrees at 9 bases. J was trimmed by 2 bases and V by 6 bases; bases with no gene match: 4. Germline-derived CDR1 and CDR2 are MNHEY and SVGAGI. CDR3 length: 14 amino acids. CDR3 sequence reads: CASRSLAGQETQYF. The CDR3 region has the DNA TGTGCCAGCAGATCCCTAGCGGGACAAGAGACCCAGTACTTC.

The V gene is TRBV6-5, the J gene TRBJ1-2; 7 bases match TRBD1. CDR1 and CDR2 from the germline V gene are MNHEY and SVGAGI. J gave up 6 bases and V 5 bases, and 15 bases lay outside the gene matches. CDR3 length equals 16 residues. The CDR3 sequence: CASSRTTGEPSHGYTF. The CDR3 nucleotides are TGTGCCAGCAGTCGCACAACAGGGGAGCCTTCCCATGGCTACACCTTC.

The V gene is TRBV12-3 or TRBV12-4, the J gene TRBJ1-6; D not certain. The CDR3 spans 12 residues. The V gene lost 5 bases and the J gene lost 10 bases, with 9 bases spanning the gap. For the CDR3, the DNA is TGTGCCAGCAGTGTGGTCCGGTCACCCCTCCACTTT. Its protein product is CASSVVRSPLHF.

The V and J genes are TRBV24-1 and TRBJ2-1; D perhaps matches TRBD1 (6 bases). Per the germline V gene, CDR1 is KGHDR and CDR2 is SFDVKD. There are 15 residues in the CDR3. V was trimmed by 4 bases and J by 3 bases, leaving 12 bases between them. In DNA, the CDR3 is TGTGCCACCAGTGACTCCGGACAGCGCTACAATGAGCAGTTCTTC. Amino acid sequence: CATSDSGQRYNEQFF.

The CDR3 reads CATSEGTSGGNEQFF. CDR3 bases: TGTGCCACCAGTGAGGGGACTAGCGGGGGCAATGAGCAGTTCTTC. The chain recombines TRBV24-1 with TRBJ2-1, with 14 bases identical to TRBD2. The V gene end was trimmed by 4 bases and the J gene end by 6 bases; junction bases not matched to a gene: 1. Germline values: CDR1 KGHDR, CDR2 SFDVKD. The CDR3 consists of 15 residues.

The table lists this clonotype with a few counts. The DNA of the CDR3 is TGTGCCAGCGGGACTAGCGGGTCTAGGACCCAGTACTTC. It codes for CASGTSGSRTQYF. The chain has TRBV2 and TRBJ2-5; 12 bases line up with TRBD2. The CDR3 contains 13 residues. The ends lost 8 bases at V and 7 bases at J; junction bases unmatched: 5. The germline CDR1 and CDR2 sequences are SNHLY and FYNNEI.

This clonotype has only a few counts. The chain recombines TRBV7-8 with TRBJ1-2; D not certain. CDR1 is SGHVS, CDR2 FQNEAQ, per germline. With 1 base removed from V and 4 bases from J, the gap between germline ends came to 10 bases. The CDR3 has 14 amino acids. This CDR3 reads CASSLEPAPYGYTF. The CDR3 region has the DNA TGTGCCAGCAGCTTAGAACCGGCTCCCTATGGCTACACCTTC.

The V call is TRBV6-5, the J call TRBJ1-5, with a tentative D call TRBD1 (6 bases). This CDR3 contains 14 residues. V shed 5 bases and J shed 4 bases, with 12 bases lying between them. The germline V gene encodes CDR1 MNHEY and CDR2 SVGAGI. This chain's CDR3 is CASSRSGDNQPQHF. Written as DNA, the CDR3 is TGTGCCAGCAGTAGGTCAGGGGATAATCAGCCCCAGCATTTT.

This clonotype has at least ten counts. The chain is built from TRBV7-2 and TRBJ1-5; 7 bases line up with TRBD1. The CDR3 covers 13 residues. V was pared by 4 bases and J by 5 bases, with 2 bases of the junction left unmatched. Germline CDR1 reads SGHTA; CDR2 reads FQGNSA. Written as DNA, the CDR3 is TGTGCCAGCAGCTCAACAGGGGATCAGCCCCAGCATTTT. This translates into CASSSTGDQPQHF.

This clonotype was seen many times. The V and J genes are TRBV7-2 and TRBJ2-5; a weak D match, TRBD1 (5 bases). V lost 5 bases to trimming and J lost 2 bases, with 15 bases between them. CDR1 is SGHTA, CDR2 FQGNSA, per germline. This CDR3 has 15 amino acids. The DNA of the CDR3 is TGTGCCAGCAGCCCGGACATCCAGAGGCAAGAGACCCAGTACTTC. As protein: CASSPDIQRQETQYF.

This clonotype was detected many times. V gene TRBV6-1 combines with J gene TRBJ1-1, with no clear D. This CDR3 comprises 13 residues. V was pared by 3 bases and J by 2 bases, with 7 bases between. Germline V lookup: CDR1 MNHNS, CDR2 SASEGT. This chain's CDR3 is CASSDGFNTEAFF. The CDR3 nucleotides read TGTGCCAGCAGTGACGGCTTTAACACTGAAGCTTTCTTT.

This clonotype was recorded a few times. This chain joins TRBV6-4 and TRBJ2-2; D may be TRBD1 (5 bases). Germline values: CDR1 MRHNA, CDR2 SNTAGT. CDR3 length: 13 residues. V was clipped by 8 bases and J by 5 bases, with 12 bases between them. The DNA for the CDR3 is TGTGCCAGCTCCCTGACAGAAACCGGGGAGCTGTTTTTT. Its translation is CASSLTETGELFF.

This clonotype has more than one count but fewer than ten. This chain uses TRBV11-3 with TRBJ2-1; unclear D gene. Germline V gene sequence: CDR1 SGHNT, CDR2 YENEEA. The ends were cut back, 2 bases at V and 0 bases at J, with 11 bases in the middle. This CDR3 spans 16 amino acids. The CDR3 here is CASSLKGSSSYNEQFF. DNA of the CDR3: TGTGCCAGCAGCTTAAAAGGGTCGAGCTCCTACAATGAGCAGTTCTTC.

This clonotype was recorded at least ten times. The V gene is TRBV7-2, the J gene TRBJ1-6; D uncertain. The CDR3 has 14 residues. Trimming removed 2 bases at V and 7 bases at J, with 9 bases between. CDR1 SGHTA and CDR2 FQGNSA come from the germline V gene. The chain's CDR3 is CASSLSNGNSPLHF. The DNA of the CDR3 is TGTGCCAGCAGCTTATCAAACGGGAATTCACCCCTCCACTTT.

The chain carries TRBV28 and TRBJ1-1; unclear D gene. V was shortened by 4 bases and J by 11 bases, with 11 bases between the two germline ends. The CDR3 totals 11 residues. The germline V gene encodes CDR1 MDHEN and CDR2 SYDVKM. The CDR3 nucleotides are TGTGCCAGCAGTTCGGGGTTAACGGCTTTCTTT. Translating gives CASSSGLTAFF.